Listed below are T cell receptor beta chains from one sample, sequenced in a study of technical replicates of blood from a handful of donors. The repertoire was sequenced with immunoSEQ multiplex PCR; TCRdb's copy has only in-frame clones and lacks some. The sample lists roughly 15,000 clones; about 80% were seen once. Sequencing used PBMCs. The source is a human donor in good health. The CDR3 runs from the conserved cysteine through the conserved F or W. A D gene is named only where the DNA matches it firmly. Expanded clones get a size class; other rows say once, few or many, or leave the size out.

>TRBJ1-2|once|TRBD1|TRBV5-1
CASSLGQGEGYTF
TGCGCCAGCAGCTTAGGACAGGGTGAAGGCTACACCTTC
>TRBJ1-2|-|-|TRBV10-1
CASSEQGGYGYTF
TGCGCCAGCAGTGAGCAAGGGGGATATGGCTACACCTTC
>TRBJ1-4|-|TRBD1|TRBV10-2
CASSGTGVRWHEKLFF
TGCGCCAGCAGTGGTACAGGGGTACGATGGCATGAAAAACTGTTTTTT
>TRBJ1-3|-|-|TRBV9
CASSVGGTAGNTIYF
TGTGCCAGCAGCGTAGGTGGCACCGCTGGAAACACCATATATTTT
>TRBJ2-5|-|TRBD2|TRBV19
CASSIGLAGVETQYF
TGTGCCAGTAGTATAGGGCTAGCGGGGGTAGAGACCCAGTACTTC
>TRBJ1-1|-|-|TRBV19
CASSLRDTGGTEAFF
TGTGCCAGTAGCCTCCGGGACACGGGAGGCACTGAAGCTTTCTTT
>TRBJ1-5|-|-|TRBV30
CAWSVISPRGSNQPQHF
TGTGCCTGGAGTGTGATCAGTCCTCGAGGGAGCAATCAGCCCCAGCATTTT
>TRBJ1-1|-|-|TRBV27
CASSLAGGWTEAFF
TGTGCCAGCAGTTTAGCGGGGGGCTGGACTGAAGCTTTCTTT
>TRBJ2-1|-|TRBD1|TRBV6-5
CASSSMDRANEQFF
TGTGCCAGCAGTTCCATGGACAGGGCCAATGAGCAGTTCTTC
>TRBJ2-7|-|-|TRBV29-1
CSARRTDEQYF
TGCAGCGCGCGTCGAACGGACGAGCAGTACTTC
>TRBJ2-2|once|TRBD2|TRBV6-1
CASKTSGRGGELFF
TGTGCCAGCAAGACTAGCGGGAGGGGCGGGGAGCTGTTTTTT
>TRBJ2-1|-|TRBD2|TRBV10-1
CASSELAGSYNEQFF
TGCGCCAGCAGTGAGCTAGCGGGCTCCTACAATGAGCAGTTCTTC
>TRBJ2-7|few|TRBD1|TRBV5-1
CASSLAETGYQSYEQYF
TGCGCCAGCAGCTTGGCAGAGACAGGGTATCAATCCTACGAGCAGTACTTC
>TRBJ2-3|-|-|TRBV7-9
CASSLGQGTDTQYF
TGTGCCAGCAGCTTAGGCCAGGGAACAGATACGCAGTATTTT
>TRBJ2-1|-|TRBD2|TRBV7-9
CASSLRAGGPEDEQFF
TGTGCCAGCAGCCTACGGGCGGGAGGGCCTGAGGATGAGCAGTTCTTC
>TRBJ1-2|-|TRBD1|TRBV7-9
CASSLPGQGNGYTF
TGTGCCAGCAGCCTCCCGGGACAGGGGAATGGCTACACCTTC
>TRBJ2-3|-|TRBD2|TRBV4-2
CASSQDLAGGTDTQYF
TGTGCCAGCAGCCAAGATCTAGCGGGAGGCACAGATACGCAGTATTTT
>TRBJ2-7|-|TRBD1|TRBV2
CASRVQGGAYEQYF
TGTGCCAGCAGAGTACAGGGGGGCGCCTACGAGCAGTACTTC
>TRBJ2-7|-|-|TRBV19
CASSIPGQLSEQYF
TGTGCCAGTAGTATCCCGGGACAACTTTCCGAGCAGTACTTC
>TRBJ2-1|-|-|TRBV10-2
CASSQGNEQFF
TGCGCCAGCAGCCAGGGTAATGAGCAGTTCTTC
>TRBJ1-4|-|-|TRBV5-5
CASSLVFRVGEKLFF
TGTGCCAGCAGCTTGGTCTTCAGGGTTGGTGAAAAACTGTTTTTT
>TRBJ2-2|-|TRBD2|TRBV7-9
CASSLRGLAVGTGELFF
TGTGCCAGCAGCTTAAGAGGGCTAGCGGTGGGCACCGGGGAGCTGTTTTTT
>TRBJ2-3|-|TRBD2|TRBV28
CASSSLAGGANTQYF
TGTGCCAGCAGTTCACTAGCGGGAGGAGCGAATACGCAGTATTTT
>TRBJ1-4|once|-|TRBV5-1
CASSLAQRGATNEKLFF
TGCGCCAGCAGCTTGGCCCAAAGGGGTGCGACTAATGAAAAACTGTTTTTT
>TRBJ2-5|once|TRBD1|TRBV6-4
CASRKDRGFPETQYF
TGTGCCAGCAGGAAAGACAGGGGGTTCCCAGAGACCCAGTACTTC
>TRBJ1-2|-|-|TRBV7-3
CASSLQGNYGYTF
TGTGCCAGCAGCCTACAGGGAAACTATGGCTACACCTTC
>TRBJ2-1|-|-|TRBV11-2
CASSLELDGGDNEQFF
TGTGCCAGCAGCTTAGAACTCGACGGGGGAGACAATGAGCAGTTCTTC
>TRBJ2-1|-|TRBD2|TRBV5-6
CASSAGLAGFYNEQFF
TGTGCCAGCAGCGCGGGACTAGCGGGCTTCTACAATGAGCAGTTCTTC
>TRBJ2-1|-|-|TRBV18
CASSPRQNNEQFF
TGTGCCAGCTCACCACGGCAAAACAATGAGCAGTTCTTC
>TRBJ1-2|-|-|TRBV14
CASSQDSGILYGYTF
TGTGCCAGCAGCCAAGATTCAGGGATCCTCTATGGCTACACCTTC
>TRBJ1-2|-|-|TRBV5-6
CASSLGGSLPYGYTF
TGTGCCAGCAGCTTGGGAGGGTCCCTTCCCTATGGCTACACCTTC
>TRBJ1-2|-|TRBD1|TRBV6-5
CASSYSRTGEFYGYTF
TGTGCCAGCAGTTACTCGAGGACAGGGGAATTCTATGGCTACACCTTC